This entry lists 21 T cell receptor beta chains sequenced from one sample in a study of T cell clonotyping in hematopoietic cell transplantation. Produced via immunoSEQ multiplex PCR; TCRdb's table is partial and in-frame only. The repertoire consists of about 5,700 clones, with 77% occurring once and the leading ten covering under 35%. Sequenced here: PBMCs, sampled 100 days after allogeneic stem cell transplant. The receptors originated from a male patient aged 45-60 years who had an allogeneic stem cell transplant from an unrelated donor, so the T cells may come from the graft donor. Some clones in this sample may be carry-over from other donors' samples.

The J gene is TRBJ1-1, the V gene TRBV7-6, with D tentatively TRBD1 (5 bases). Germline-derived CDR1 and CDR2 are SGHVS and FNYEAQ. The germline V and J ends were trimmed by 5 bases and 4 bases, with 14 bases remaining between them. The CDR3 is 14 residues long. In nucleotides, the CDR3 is TGTGCCAGCAGCACGAACCGGGGGGGCACTGAAGCTTTCTTT. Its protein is CASSTNRGGTEAFF. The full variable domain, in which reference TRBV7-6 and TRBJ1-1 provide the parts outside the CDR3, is GAGVSQSPRYKVTKRGQDVALRCDPISGHVSLYWYRQALGQGPEFLTYFNYEAQQDKSGLPNDRFSAERPEGSISTLTIQRTEQRDSAMYRCASSTNRGGTEAFFGQGTRLTVV.

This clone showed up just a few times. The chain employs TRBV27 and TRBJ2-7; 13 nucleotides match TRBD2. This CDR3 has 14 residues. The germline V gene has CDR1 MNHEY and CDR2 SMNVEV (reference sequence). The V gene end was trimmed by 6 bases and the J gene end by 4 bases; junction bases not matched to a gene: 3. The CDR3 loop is CASRGLAGVYEQYF. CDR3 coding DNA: TGTGCCAGCAGAGGACTAGCGGGAGTTTACGAGCAGTACTTC.

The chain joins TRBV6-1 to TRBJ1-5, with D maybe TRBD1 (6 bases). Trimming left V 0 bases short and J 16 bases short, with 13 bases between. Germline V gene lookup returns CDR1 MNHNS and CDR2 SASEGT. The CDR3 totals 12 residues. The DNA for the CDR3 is TGTGCCAGCAGTGAAGCGTCAGGGGCAGTCCATTTT. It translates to CASSEASGAVHF.

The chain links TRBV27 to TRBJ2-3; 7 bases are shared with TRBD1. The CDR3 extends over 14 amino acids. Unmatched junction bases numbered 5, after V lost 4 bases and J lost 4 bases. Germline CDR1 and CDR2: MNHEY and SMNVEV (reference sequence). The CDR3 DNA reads TGTGCCAGCAGTTCTAACAGGGGCCCAGATACGCAGTATTTT. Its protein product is CASSSNRGPDTQYF.

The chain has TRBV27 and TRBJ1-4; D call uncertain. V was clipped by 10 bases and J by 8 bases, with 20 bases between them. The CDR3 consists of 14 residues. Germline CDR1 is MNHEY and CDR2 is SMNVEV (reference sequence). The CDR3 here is CATTRKAGWEKLFF. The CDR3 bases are TGTGCCACCACCCGGAAGGCAGGTTGGGAAAAACTGTTTTTT.

CDR3 loop: CASSLSQGSVQFF. The DNA for the CDR3 is TGCGCCAGCAGCTTGTCGCAGGGTTCTGTGCAGTTCTTC. The chain recombines TRBV5-1 with TRBJ2-1; tentative D call: TRBD1 (5 bases). Germline-derived CDR1 and CDR2 are SGHRS and YFSETQ. This CDR3 spans 13 amino acids. Trimming removed 1 base at V and 12 bases at J, with 14 bases between.

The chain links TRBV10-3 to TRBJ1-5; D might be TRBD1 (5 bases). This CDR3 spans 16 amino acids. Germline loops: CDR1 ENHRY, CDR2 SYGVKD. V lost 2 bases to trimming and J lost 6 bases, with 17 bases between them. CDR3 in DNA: TGTGCCATCAGTGAGCAGGGAGTAGAATGGAGTCAGCCCCAGCATTTT. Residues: CAISEQGVEWSQPQHF.

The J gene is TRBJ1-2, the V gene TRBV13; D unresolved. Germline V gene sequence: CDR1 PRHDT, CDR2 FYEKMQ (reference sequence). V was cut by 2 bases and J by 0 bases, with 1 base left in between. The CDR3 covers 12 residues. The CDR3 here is CASSLSNYGYTF. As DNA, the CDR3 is TGTGCCAGCAGCTTATCTAACTATGGCTACACCTTC.

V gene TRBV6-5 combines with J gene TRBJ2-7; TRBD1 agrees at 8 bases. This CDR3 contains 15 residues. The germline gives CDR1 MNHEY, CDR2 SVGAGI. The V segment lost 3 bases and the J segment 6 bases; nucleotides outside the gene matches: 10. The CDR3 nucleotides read TGTGCCAGCAGTTATCTACCAGGGGGCCTCTCCGAGCAGTACTTC. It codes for CASSYLPGGLSEQYF.

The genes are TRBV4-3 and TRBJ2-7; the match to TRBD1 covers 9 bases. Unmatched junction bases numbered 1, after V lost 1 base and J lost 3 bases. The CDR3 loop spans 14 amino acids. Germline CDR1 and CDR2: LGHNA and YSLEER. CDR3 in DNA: TGCGCCAGCAGCCAAGGGACAGGGGACTACGAGCAGTACTTC. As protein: CASSQGTGDYEQYF.

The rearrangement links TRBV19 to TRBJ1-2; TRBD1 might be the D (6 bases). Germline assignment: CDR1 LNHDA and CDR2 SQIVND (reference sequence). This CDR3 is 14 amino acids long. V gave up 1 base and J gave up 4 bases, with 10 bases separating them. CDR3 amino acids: CASSIVRGTYGYTF. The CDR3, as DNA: TGTGCCAGTAGTATAGTCAGGGGCACCTATGGCTACACCTTC. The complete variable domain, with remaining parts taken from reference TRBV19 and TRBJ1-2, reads DGGITQSPKYLFRKEGQNVTLSCEQNLNHDAMYWYRQDPGQGLRLIYYSQIVNDFQKGDIAEGYSVSREKKESFPLTVTSAQKNPTAFYLCASSIVRGTYGYTFGSGTRLTVV.

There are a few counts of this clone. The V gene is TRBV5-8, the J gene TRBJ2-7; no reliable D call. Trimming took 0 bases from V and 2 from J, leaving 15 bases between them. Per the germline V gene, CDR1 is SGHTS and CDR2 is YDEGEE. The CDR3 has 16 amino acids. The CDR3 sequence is CASSLGKPVTTYEQYF. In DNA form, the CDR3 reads TGTGCCAGCAGCTTGGGTAAGCCAGTGACCACCTACGAGCAGTACTTC.

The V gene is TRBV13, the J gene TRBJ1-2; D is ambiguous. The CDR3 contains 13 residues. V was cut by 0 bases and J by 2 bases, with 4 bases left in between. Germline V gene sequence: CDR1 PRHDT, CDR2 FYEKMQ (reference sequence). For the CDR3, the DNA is TGTGCCAGCAGCTTAGGTTTAAACTATGGCTACACCTTC. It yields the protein CASSLGLNYGYTF.

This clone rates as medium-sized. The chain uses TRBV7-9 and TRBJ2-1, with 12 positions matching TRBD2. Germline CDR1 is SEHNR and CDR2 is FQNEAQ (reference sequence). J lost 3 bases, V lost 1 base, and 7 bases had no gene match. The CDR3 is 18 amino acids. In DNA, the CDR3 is TGTGCCAGCAGCTTAGAACTAGCGGGGGGCCTCATCTACAATGAGCAGTTCTTC. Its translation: CASSLELAGGLIYNEQFF.

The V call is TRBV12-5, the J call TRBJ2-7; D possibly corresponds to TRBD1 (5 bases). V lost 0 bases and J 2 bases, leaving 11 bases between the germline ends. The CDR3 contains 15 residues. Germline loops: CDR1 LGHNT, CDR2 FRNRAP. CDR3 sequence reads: CASGLVGTGPYEQYF. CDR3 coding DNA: TGTGCTAGTGGTTTGGTAGGCACAGGACCCTACGAGCAGTACTTC. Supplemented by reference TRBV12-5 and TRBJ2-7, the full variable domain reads DARVTQTPRHKVTEMGQEVTMRCQPILGHNTVFWYRQTMMQGLELLAYFRNRAPLDDSGMPKDRFSAEMPDATLATLKIQPSEPRDSAVYFCASGLVGTGPYEQYFGPGTRLTVT.

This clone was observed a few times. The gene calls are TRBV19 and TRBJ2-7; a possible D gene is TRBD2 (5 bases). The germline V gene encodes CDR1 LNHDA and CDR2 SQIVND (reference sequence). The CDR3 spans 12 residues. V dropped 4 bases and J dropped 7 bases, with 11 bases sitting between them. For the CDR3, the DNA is TGTGCCAGTAGTAGGGGTGGAGGTGAGCAGTACTTC. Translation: CASSRGGGEQYF. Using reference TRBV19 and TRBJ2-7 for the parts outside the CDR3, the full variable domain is DGGITQSPKYLFRKEGQNVTLSCEQNLNHDAMYWYRQDPGQGLRLIYYSQIVNDFQKGDIAEGYSVSREKKESFPLTVTSAQKNPTAFYLCASSRGGGEQYFGPGTRLTVT.

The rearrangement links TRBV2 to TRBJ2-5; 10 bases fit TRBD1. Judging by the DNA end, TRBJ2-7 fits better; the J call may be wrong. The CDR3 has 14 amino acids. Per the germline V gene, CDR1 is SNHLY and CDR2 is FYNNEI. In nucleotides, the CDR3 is TGTGCCAGCATACCCGACAGGGGGCACTACGAGCAGTACTTC. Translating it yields CASIPDRGHYEQYF.

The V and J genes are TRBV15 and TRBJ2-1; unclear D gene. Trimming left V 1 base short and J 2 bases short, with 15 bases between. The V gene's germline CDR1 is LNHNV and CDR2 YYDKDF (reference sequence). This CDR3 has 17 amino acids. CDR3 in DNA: TGTGCCACCAGCAGAGTGTGGGGAAGGGTGGCCTACAATGAGCAGTTCTTC. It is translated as CATSRVWGRVAYNEQFF.

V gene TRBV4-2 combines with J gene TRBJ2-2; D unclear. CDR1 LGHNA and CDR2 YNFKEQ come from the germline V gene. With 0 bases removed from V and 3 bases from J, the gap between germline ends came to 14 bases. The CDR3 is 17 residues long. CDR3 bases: TGTGCCAGCAGCCAAGATTGGCAGGTTCGACACACCGGGGAGCTGTTTTTT. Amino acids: CASSQDWQVRHTGELFF.

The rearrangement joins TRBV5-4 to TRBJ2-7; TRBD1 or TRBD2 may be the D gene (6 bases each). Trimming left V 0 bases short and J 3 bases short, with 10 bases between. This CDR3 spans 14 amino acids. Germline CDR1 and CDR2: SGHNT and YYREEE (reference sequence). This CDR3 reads CASSLVGGLYEQYF. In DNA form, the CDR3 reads TGTGCCAGCAGCTTGGTGGGGGGCCTCTACGAGCAGTACTTC.

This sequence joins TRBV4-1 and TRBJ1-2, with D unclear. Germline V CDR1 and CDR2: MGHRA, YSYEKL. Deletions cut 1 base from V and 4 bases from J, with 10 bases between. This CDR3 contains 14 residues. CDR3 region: CASSQVSEGYGYTF. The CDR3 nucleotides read TGCGCCAGCAGCCAAGTGTCTGAGGGCTATGGCTACACCTTC.